This T cell receptor (beta chain) stems from a study of T cell responses to AZD1222 COVID-19 vaccine. This clone came up once. No antigen is known for it. Measured with immunoSEQ multiplex PCR; TCRdb has only the in-frame clones, and not every one. The sample carries about 69,000 clones, over 65% recorded once. Points from the study as a whole: Mapped onto spike, vaccine-associated CD4 TCRs spanned it and were dominant at 160-218 and 743-854. Baseline seropositives among AZD1222 recipients totaled only 6 or 7. Sampling captured repertoires only after the peak T cell response. Clonal diversity may have been underestimated in mostly white British donors.

The CDR3 sequence is 11 residues long. The chain employs TRBV21-1 and TRBJ2-7. TRBV21-1 is shown as a pseudogene. This TCR was sampled from an adult who received the AZD1222 COVID-19 vaccine. The input for sequencing was peripheral blood, taken 28 days after the second AZD1222 dose. The CDR3 region is CASSEGYEQYF. The CDR3 bases are TGTGCCAGCAGCGAAGGCTACGAGCAGTACTTC.